The clone carrying this T cell receptor beta chain appeared once. Authors' data handling: Reference gene primer amplification in the assay estimated nucleated cell counts. The protocol was immunoSEQ multiplex PCR, while the TCRdb copy is restricted to in-frame clones and leaves out a portion. V, J and clone size are taken as reported in that table, and D and trimming were inferred from the DNA itself. The sample lists about 140,000 clones; around 90% were seen once. Per germline, CDR1 KGHDR and CDR2 SFDVKD. Trimming cost V 5 bases and J 5 bases; bases outside gene matches: 8. The CDR3 is made up of 16 amino acids. These data come from a study of blood T cell repertoires in COVID-19. Background on the study: COVID-19 samples, acute and convalescent, were from the United States, Italy and Spain. PBMCs, B-cell-depleted T cells, or T cells provided the cDNA or gDNA that made up the material.

This TCR came from a woman in her forties or fifties with acute or convalescent COVID-19. V gene TRBV24-1 combines with J gene TRBJ2-2, with 9 bases that match TRBD1. Material: peripheral blood. The CDR3 DNA sequence: TGTGCCACCAGTGCCCTGGACAGGGGTAAAACCGGGGAGCTGTTTTTT. Encoded protein: CATSALDRGKTGELFF.